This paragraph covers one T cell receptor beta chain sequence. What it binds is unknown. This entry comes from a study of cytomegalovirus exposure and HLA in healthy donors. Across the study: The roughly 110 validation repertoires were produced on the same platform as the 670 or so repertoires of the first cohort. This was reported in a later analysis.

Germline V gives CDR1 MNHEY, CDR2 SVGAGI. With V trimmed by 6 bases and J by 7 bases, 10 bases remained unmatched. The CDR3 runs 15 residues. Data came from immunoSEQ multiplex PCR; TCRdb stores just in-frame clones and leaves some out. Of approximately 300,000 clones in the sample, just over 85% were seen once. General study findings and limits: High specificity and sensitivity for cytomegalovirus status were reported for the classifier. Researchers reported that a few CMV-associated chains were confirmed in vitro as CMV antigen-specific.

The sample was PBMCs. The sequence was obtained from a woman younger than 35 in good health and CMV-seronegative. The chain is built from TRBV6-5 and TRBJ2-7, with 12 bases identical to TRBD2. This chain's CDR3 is CASRTLAGGPREQYF. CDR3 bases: TGTGCCAGCAGAACCCTAGCGGGAGGGCCTCGGGAGCAGTACTTC.